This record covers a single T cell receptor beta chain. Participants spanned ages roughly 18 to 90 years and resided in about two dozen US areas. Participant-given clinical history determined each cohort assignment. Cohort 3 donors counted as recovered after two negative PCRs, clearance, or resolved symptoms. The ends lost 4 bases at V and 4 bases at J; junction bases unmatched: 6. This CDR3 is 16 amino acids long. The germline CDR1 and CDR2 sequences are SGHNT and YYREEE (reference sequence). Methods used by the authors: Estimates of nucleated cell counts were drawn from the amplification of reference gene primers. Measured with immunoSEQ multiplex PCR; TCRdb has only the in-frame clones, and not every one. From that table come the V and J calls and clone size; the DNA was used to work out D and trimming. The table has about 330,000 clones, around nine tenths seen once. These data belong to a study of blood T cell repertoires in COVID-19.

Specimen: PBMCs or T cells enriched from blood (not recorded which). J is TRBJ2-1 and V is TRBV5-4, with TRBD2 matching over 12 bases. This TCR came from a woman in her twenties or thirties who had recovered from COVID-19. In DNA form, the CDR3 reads TGTGCCAGCAGCCGGAGACTAGCGGGGGAGTACAATGAGCAGTTCTTC. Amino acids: CASSRRLAGEYNEQFF.